A single sample gave rise to the 24 T cell receptor beta chains below, sequenced in a study of T cells in Graves' hyperthyroidism and ophthalmopathy. TCR beta CDR3 regions were amplified from RNA. RT-PCR in the first round (using the HTBI primer set) targeted the TCR CDR3. TCRdb analysed the multiplex PCR reads with MiXCR anew, one entry per CDR3 protein. The data show some 270,000 distinct CDR3 sequences, roughly a quarter seen once. The material sequenced was blood. These TCRs come from a woman between 35 and 50 years old with Graves' ophthalmopathy.

The rearrangement joins TRBV2 to TRBJ1-1, with D possibly being TRBD1 (5 bases). V was pared by 2 bases and J by 4 bases, with 17 bases between. The CDR3 extends over 16 amino acids. The germline V gene encodes CDR1 SNHLY and CDR2 FYNNEI. The CDR3 region has the DNA TGTGCCAGCAGTGAATTGGGTAGGGGCACAGGCACTGAAGCTTTCTTT. Translated, it gives CASSELGRGTGTEAFF.

This clonotype occurred many times. The chain uses TRBV29-1 and TRBJ2-7, with TRBD2 identical over 8 bases. J gave up 9 bases and V 4 bases, and 8 bases lay outside the gene matches. The CDR3 is 12 amino acids. Germline CDR1 is SQVTM and CDR2 is ANQGSEA. The DNA of the CDR3 is TGCAGCGTTGGAGCGGGAGACATAGTGCAGTACTTC. Amino acid sequence: CSVGAGDIVQYF.

In its sample, this clonotype was seen many times. This chain links TRBV6-1 with TRBJ2-7; D gene unclear. The CDR3 length is 11 residues. Germline loops: CDR1 MNHNS, CDR2 SASEGT. Trimming took 4 bases from V and 2 from J, leaving 3 bases between them. CDR3 in DNA: TGTGCCAGCAGTGGAGCCTACGAGCAGTACTTC. Translation: CASSGAYEQYF.

The chain links TRBV19 to TRBJ2-2; perhaps TRBD2 as D (5 bases). Looked up from germline, CDR1 is LNHDA and CDR2 is SQIVND (reference sequence). CDR3 length: 16 residues. Trimming removed 6 bases from V and 7 bases from J, with 21 bases in between. Written as DNA, the CDR3 is TGTGCCAGTAGCCTAGTGGGGTGGGAGTGGATCGGGGAGCTGTTTTTT. Its protein is CASSLVGWEWIGELFF.

This chain links TRBV28 with TRBJ1-2; D is undetermined. V lost 3 bases to trimming and J lost 0 bases, with 14 bases between them. The CDR3 contains 16 residues. Germline lookup yields CDR1 MDHEN and CDR2 SYDVKM. The CDR3 protein is CASSLPISTANYGYTF. The CDR3 DNA sequence: TGTGCCAGCAGTTTGCCTATTTCCACAGCTAACTATGGCTACACCTTC.

This sequence joins TRBV11-2 and TRBJ1-5, with 9 bases that match TRBD1. CDR1 and CDR2 (germline): SGHAT, FQNNGV. There are 19 residues in the CDR3. V lost 2 bases and J lost 2; bases outside the gene matches: 13. The CDR3 loop is CASSLSHRGQGMGNQPQHF. In DNA form, the CDR3 reads TGTGCCAGCAGCTTATCCCATCGAGGACAGGGGATGGGCAATCAGCCCCAGCATTTT.

This clonotype has ten or more counts. The rearrangement links TRBV6-1 to TRBJ2-7; no reliable D call. The CDR3 is made up of 15 amino acids. Between the trimmed V and J ends, which lost 6 bases and 0 bases, there was a span of 15 bases. The germline CDR1 and CDR2 sequences are MNHNS and SASEGT. CDR3 bases: TGTGCCAGCAGCGATCTGGCGGTCGACTCCTACGAGCAGTACTTC. The encoded protein is CASSDLAVDSYEQYF.

This clonotype was detected many times. The rearrangement joins TRBV7-9 to TRBJ2-5; the D gene could be TRBD1 or TRBD2 (5 bases each). Germline V gives CDR1 SEHNR, CDR2 FQNEAQ (reference sequence). CDR3 size: 13 residues. V gave up 5 bases and J gave up 5 bases, with 12 bases separating them. The CDR3 bases are TGTGCCAGCAGCCGTGGGGGTGGTGAGACCCAGTACTTC. This codes for CASSRGGGETQYF.

This clonotype was counted many times. In DNA, the CDR3 is TGTGCCAGCAGCCCACAAATTGGGAACTACGAGCAGTACTTC. Its translation is CASSPQIGNYEQYF. V usage is TRBV7-6 and J usage is TRBJ2-7, with D unresolved. The germline gives CDR1 SGHVS, CDR2 FNYEAQ. This CDR3 region has 14 residues. The V end lost 5 bases, the J end lost 3 bases, and 14 bases lay between the germline ends.

This clonotype was picked up many times. The rearrangement joins TRBV2 to TRBJ1-6; D is unresolved. Trimming took 4 bases from V and 7 from J, leaving 8 bases between them. The CDR3 has 13 amino acids. Germline lookup yields CDR1 SNHLY and CDR2 FYNNEI. CDR3 sequence (DNA): TGTGCCAGCAGTGCGACCTCCAATTCACCCCTCCACTTT. Translating it yields CASSATSNSPLHF.

This clonotype was detected ten times or more. The chain couples TRBV15 to TRBJ1-1, with TRBD1 as a possible D gene (6 bases). Germline loops: CDR1 LNHNV, CDR2 YYDKDF (reference sequence). V lost 2 bases, J lost 1 base, and 11 bases lay in between. This CDR3 is 15 amino acids long. The CDR3 is CATSRPGHPNTEAFF. CDR3 coding DNA: TGTGCCACCAGCAGACCGGGACACCCGAACACTGAAGCTTTCTTT. The entire variable domain, with the rest obtained from reference TRBV15 and TRBJ1-1, is as follows: DAMVIQNPRYQVTQFGKPVTLSCSQTLNHNVMYWYQQKSSQAPKLLFHYYDKDFNNEADTPDNFQSRRPNTSFCFLDIRSPGLGDTAMYLCATSRPGHPNTEAFFGQGTRLTVV.

This chain uses TRBV7-2 with TRBJ2-5; 7 positions match TRBD2. Germline V gives CDR1 SGHTA, CDR2 FQGNSA. With V trimmed by 1 base and J by 4 bases, 3 bases remained unmatched. The CDR3 is made up of 14 amino acids. In DNA form, the CDR3 reads TGTGCCAGCAGCTTAGTATTAGCGGGAGAGACCCAGTACTTC. It specifies CASSLVLAGETQYF.

The genes are TRBV24-1 and TRBJ2-7, with TRBD2 identical over 12 bases. Losses at the gene ends were 9 bases for V and 6 bases for J; bases not matched to a gene: 5. The V gene's germline CDR1 is KGHDR and CDR2 SFDVKD. The CDR3 totals 13 residues. The CDR3 here is CATQTSGSPEQYF. The DNA of the CDR3 is TGTGCCACCCAGACTAGCGGGAGCCCCGAGCAGTACTTC.

This clonotype was observed a handful of times. In nucleotides, the CDR3 is TGTGCCAGCATACAGGGGGCGAACACTGAAGCTTTCTTT. Translation: CASIQGANTEAFF. The rearrangement links TRBV6-4 to TRBJ1-1, with 9 bases that match TRBD1. The CDR3 is 13 residues long. The ends lost 7 bases at V and 1 base at J; junction bases unmatched: 1. The germline gives CDR1 MRHNA, CDR2 SNTAGT.

This clonotype was recorded many times. This chain uses TRBV2 with TRBJ2-5, with no clear D. Germline V CDR1 and CDR2: SNHLY, FYNNEI. The length of the CDR3 is 13 residues. Trimming cost V 5 bases and J 1 base, with 8 bases left between them. CDR3 in DNA: TGTGCCAGCAGTTGGGCTACCCAAGAGACCCAGTACTTC. Translating gives CASSWATQETQYF.

At least ten counts were recorded for this clonotype. The chain employs TRBV11-2 and TRBJ2-2; no firm D call. Germline V gene data show CDR1 as SGHAT and CDR2 as FQNNGV. V shed 0 bases and J shed 6 bases, with 11 bases lying between them. CDR3 size: 15 residues. CDR3 sequence: CASSLERVNAGELFF. The CDR3 coding sequence is TGTGCCAGCAGCTTAGAAAGGGTCAACGCCGGGGAGCTGTTTTTT. The full variable domain, with the rest looked up from reference TRBV11-2 and TRBJ2-2, is EAGVAQSPRYKIIEKRQSVAFWCNPISGHATLYWYQQILGQGPKLLIQFQNNGVVDDSQLPKDRFSAERLKGVDSTLKIQPAKLEDSAVYLCASSLERVNAGELFFGEGSRLTVL.

This clonotype was counted a few times. One end of the junction is discordant with germline, which a read error may explain. The chain is built from TRBV6-1 and TRBJ2-5; a possible D gene is TRBD1 (6 bases). The CDR3 is made up of 17 amino acids. Germline CDR1 MNHNS, CDR2 SASEGT. In DNA form, the CDR3 reads TGTGCCAGCAGTGAAGACAGCTTCTGGGGGCAACAAGAGCCCCAGTACTTC. As protein: CASSEDSFWGQQEPQYF.

This clonotype was seen many times. For the CDR3, the DNA is TGTGCCATCAGTGCCCTCAGGGCGGCGGCAGCCACTGAAGCTTTCTTT. Translating gives CAISALRAAAATEAFF. This chain uses TRBV10-3 with TRBJ1-1, with D perhaps TRBD1 (5 bases). Trimming left V 4 bases short and J 4 bases short, with 19 bases between. Germline CDR1 ENHRY, CDR2 SYGVKD. The CDR3 has 16 amino acids.

This clonotype was recorded many times. This CDR3 is CASSLASREHEQYF. Written as DNA, the CDR3 is TGCGCCAGCAGCTTGGCATCTCGGGAGCACGAGCAGTACTTC. The rearrangement uses TRBV5-1 and TRBJ2-7, with TRBD2 as a possible D gene (6 bases). Germline CDR1 and CDR2: SGHRS and YFSETQ. The CDR3 consists of 14 residues. Trimming cost V 0 bases and J 5 bases, with 12 bases left between them.

This clonotype was observed many times. V and J are TRBV7-9 and TRBJ1-1; D possibly corresponds to TRBD1 (5 bases). V shed 7 bases and J shed 6 bases, with 15 bases lying between them. This CDR3 has 13 amino acids. Germline CDR1 is SEHNR and CDR2 is FQNEAQ (reference sequence). The CDR3 sequence: CASTEGIVAEAFF. The CDR3 DNA reads TGTGCCAGCACGGAGGGGATCGTGGCTGAAGCTTTCTTT.

The table lists this clonotype with many counts. V is TRBV27 and J is TRBJ1-3; D remains unclear. This CDR3 comprises 15 residues. V lost 4 bases and J lost 0, with 10 bases in between. Per germline, CDR1 MNHEY and CDR2 SMNVEV (reference sequence). CDR3 in amino acids: CASSSDLFSGNTIYF. The CDR3 DNA reads TGTGCCAGCAGTTCCGACCTTTTCTCTGGAAACACCATATATTTT.

This clonotype was seen ten or more times. The V call is TRBV15, the J call TRBJ2-2; 8 bases are a match to TRBD2. V was clipped by 3 bases and J by 7 bases; unmatched bases: 4. CDR1 LNHNV and CDR2 YYDKDF come from the germline V gene (reference sequence). The CDR3 sequence is 14 residues long. CDR3 residues: CATSSQREIGELFF. CDR3 coding DNA: TGTGCCACCAGCAGCCAGCGGGAGATCGGGGAGCTGTTTTTT.

This clonotype came up many times. J is TRBJ1-1 and V is TRBV6-5; possibly TRBD1 for D (5 bases). V was pared by 2 bases and J by 0 bases, with 10 bases between. This CDR3 spans 15 amino acids. In germline, CDR1 is MNHEY, CDR2 SVGAGI. The CDR3 sequence is CASSYKRGVNTEAFF. The CDR3 nucleotides are TGTGCCAGCAGTTACAAGAGGGGAGTGAACACTGAAGCTTTCTTT.

This clonotype has at least ten counts. The rearrangement links TRBV4-1 to TRBJ2-7, with unresolved D. This CDR3 region has 17 residues. Germline V gene data show CDR1 as MGHRA and CDR2 as YSYEKL. V lost 0 bases and J lost 0, with 15 bases in between. CDR3 region: CASSQDVKVLNSYEQYF. The CDR3 DNA reads TGCGCCAGCAGCCAAGATGTGAAGGTCCTGAACTCCTACGAGCAGTACTTC.